This T cell receptor (beta chain) is from a study of human thymus T cells. About this clone: The antigen is undetermined.

Half of the eight donors gave about 0.45-1 mL blood during surgery. This CDR3 has 15 amino acids. V lost 0 bases and J 0 bases, leaving 7 bases between the germline ends. The germline V gene has CDR1 MGHRA and CDR2 YSYEKL. Produced via immunoSEQ multiplex PCR; TCRdb's table is partial and in-frame only. The table shows around 44,000 clones, with 94% occurring only once. Study-wide findings and caveats: Both thymic and peripheral blood repertoires showed apparently biased V and J usage.

Sequenced: blood. The source of this sequence is a boy less than two years old with a congenital heart defect but otherwise immunologically healthy. The chain links TRBV4-1 to TRBJ2-3; D is unresolved. CDR3 amino acids: CASSQDSSSTDTQYF. The CDR3 bases are TGCGCCAGCAGCCAAGATAGTAGTAGCACAGATACGCAGTATTTT.